Below, 17 T cell receptor beta chains from the same sample are listed, as sequenced in a study of control samples from healthy donors and cancer patients. Sequencing was performed with immunoSEQ multiplex PCR; in TCRdb, only in-frame clones are kept and a portion is missing. The sample lists 170,000 or so clones, roughly 94% occurring once. Material for sequencing was blood. These receptor sequences come from a woman aged 35 to 49 in good health.

This clone occurred a few times. The chain uses TRBV3-1 (or the pseudogene TRBV3-2) and TRBJ1-1; D not resolved. V gave up 7 bases and J gave up 7 bases, with 22 bases separating them. Germline assignment: CDR1 LGHDT and CDR2 YNNKEL (reference sequence). There are 15 residues in the CDR3. CDR3 coding DNA: TGTGCCAGCACCCCAAGCCCGGGAGACACTATTGAAGCTTTCTTT. It is translated as CASTPSPGDTIEAFF.

This clone showed up just a few times. The chain joins TRBV10-3 to TRBJ1-5; possibly TRBD1 for D (5 bases). Germline V CDR1 and CDR2: ENHRY, SYGVKD. The length of the CDR3 is 15 residues. V was shortened by 5 bases and J by 6 bases, with 17 bases between the two germline ends. The CDR3 nucleotides read TGTGCCATCAGTCAGGGAGGGGCCAAAGGTCAGCCCCAGCATTTT. It specifies CAISQGGAKGQPQHF.

The V gene is TRBV7-3, the J gene TRBJ2-3; TRBD2 might be the D (6 bases). The CDR3 length is 13 residues. CDR1 and CDR2 (germline): SGHTA, FQGTGA. Trimming shortened V by 4 bases and J by 6 bases, and 11 bases separated the two germline ends. CDR3 loop: CASSSTSWDTQYF. The CDR3, as DNA: TGTGCCAGCAGCTCGACTAGTTGGGATACGCAGTATTTT.

In this sample, this clone turned up once. This chain links TRBV11-3 with TRBJ2-1; D unresolved. Germline V CDR1 and CDR2: SGHNT, YENEEA. V lost 0 bases, J lost 3 bases, and 6 bases lay in between. There are 14 residues in the CDR3. CDR3 amino acids: CASSLDHSYNEQFF. In DNA, the CDR3 is TGTGCCAGCAGCTTAGATCACAGCTACAATGAGCAGTTCTTC.

V gene TRBV7-9 combines with J gene TRBJ2-3, with D possibly TRBD2 on 5 matching bases. Germline V gene data show CDR1 as SEHNR and CDR2 as FQNEAQ (reference sequence). Trimming shortened V by 1 base and J by 6 bases, and 11 bases separated the two germline ends. The CDR3 loop spans 14 amino acids. The CDR3 DNA reads TGTGCCAGCAGCTTAGTAGGGAGCTCGGATACGCAGTATTTT. It is translated as CASSLVGSSDTQYF.

The rearrangement uses TRBV7-2 and TRBJ1-1; a weak D match, TRBD1 (6 bases). V was cut by 2 bases and J by 6 bases, with 13 bases left in between. This CDR3 contains 14 residues. Germline V gene data show CDR1 as SGHTA and CDR2 as FQGNSA. In nucleotides, the CDR3 is TGTGCCAGCAGCTTACAGGGGATGGGACCTGAAGCTTTCTTT. Amino acids: CASSLQGMGPEAFF.

The chain links TRBV24-1 to TRBJ1-5; 7 nucleotides match TRBD1. There are 13 residues in the CDR3. CDR1 is KGHDR, CDR2 SFDVKD, per germline. Losses at the gene ends were 6 bases for V and 7 bases for J; bases not matched to a gene: 5. The CDR3 here is CATSSGGKQPQHF. In nucleotides, the CDR3 is TGTGCCACCAGTTCAGGGGGGAAACAGCCCCAGCATTTT.

The chain combines TRBV9 with TRBJ1-4; perhaps TRBD1 as D (5 bases). Germline CDR1 and CDR2: SGDLS and YYNGEE. The CDR3 extends over 15 amino acids. The germline V and J ends were trimmed by 0 bases and 3 bases, with 9 bases remaining between them. CDR3 sequence reads: CASSVDVGANEKLFF. CDR3 bases: TGTGCCAGCAGCGTAGATGTAGGGGCTAATGAAAAACTGTTTTTT.

The genes are TRBV7-3 and TRBJ1-6; the D is unclear. The V end lost 4 bases, the J end lost 4 bases, and 8 bases lay between the germline ends. There are 14 residues in the CDR3. The germline V gene encodes CDR1 SGHTA and CDR2 FQGTGA. CDR3 nucleotide sequence: TGTGCCAGCAGCTCGGACGGGTATAATTCACCCCTCCACTTT. This codes for CASSSDGYNSPLHF.

This sequence joins TRBV27 and TRBJ1-3; D gene ambiguous. Germline V gene sequence: CDR1 MNHEY, CDR2 SMNVEV (reference sequence). The CDR3 contains 15 residues. The germline V and J ends were trimmed by 2 bases and 0 bases, with 8 bases remaining between them. Written as DNA, the CDR3 is TGTGCCAGCAGTTTAAACGGTTACTCTGGAAACACCATATATTTT. This translates into CASSLNGYSGNTIYF.

The chain combines TRBV5-5 with TRBJ2-1, with D perhaps TRBD2 (6 bases). V dropped 2 bases and J dropped 0 bases, with 9 bases sitting between them. Germline CDR1 reads SGHKS; CDR2 reads YYEKEE (reference sequence). This CDR3 comprises 15 residues. The CDR3 DNA is TGTGCCAGCAGCTTCGTCGGGAGCTCCTACAATGAGCAGTTCTTC. Translation: CASSFVGSSYNEQFF.

This sequence joins TRBV3-1 (or the pseudogene TRBV3-2) and TRBJ1-2; D is unresolved. From germline, CDR1 is LGHDT and CDR2 YNNKEL (reference sequence). The V and J ends lost 6 bases and 0 bases respectively, with 8 bases between them. The CDR3 consists of 13 residues. The CDR3 is CASSPTANYGYTF. CDR3 sequence (DNA): TGTGCCAGCAGTCCCACAGCTAACTATGGCTACACCTTC.

This clone was seen once. V gene TRBV6-2 or TRBV6-3 combines with J gene TRBJ2-3, with unresolved D. Germline CDR1 reads MNHEY; CDR2 reads SVGEGT. This CDR3 is 14 amino acids long. V was shortened by 0 bases and J by 3 bases, with 7 bases between the two germline ends. In DNA, the CDR3 is TGTGCCAGCAGTTACTCCGCTAGGACAGATACGCAGTATTTT. Amino acid sequence: CASSYSARTDTQYF.

The V and J genes are TRBV7-6 and TRBJ1-6; 7 bases agree with TRBD1. Per the germline V gene, CDR1 is SGHVS and CDR2 is FNYEAQ. V shed 0 bases, J shed 6 bases, and the junction held 8 bases outside the gene matches. The CDR3 covers 17 residues. As DNA, the CDR3 is TGTGCCAGCAGCTTAGCGAGAAGGGGGCTAGGTAATTCACCCCTCCACTTT. Its protein is CASSLARRGLGNSPLHF.

V and J are TRBV5-5 and TRBJ1-2, with 9 bases aligning to TRBD1. Germline V gives CDR1 SGHKS, CDR2 YYEKEE (reference sequence). The ends lost 1 base at V and 6 bases at J; junction bases unmatched: 7. CDR3 size: 15 residues. The CDR3 sequence: CASSLWQGQGDGYTF. CDR3 coding DNA: TGTGCCAGCAGCTTGTGGCAGGGACAGGGAGATGGCTACACCTTC.

This clone was counted once. The V gene is TRBV19, the J gene TRBJ1-1, with 11 bases matching TRBD1. Germline CDR1 reads LNHDA; CDR2 reads SQIVND (reference sequence). CDR3 length: 16 amino acids. V shed 3 bases and J 1 base; nucleotides not matched to a gene: 4. CDR3: CASSMTGTGGNTEAFF. DNA of the CDR3: TGTGCCAGTAGTATGACCGGGACAGGGGGGAACACTGAAGCTTTCTTT.

The V gene is TRBV6-5, the J gene TRBJ1-6; TRBD1 aligns across 10 bases. Germline-derived CDR1 and CDR2 are MNHEY and SVGAGI. This CDR3 spans 14 amino acids. With 2 bases clipped from V and 8 bases from J, the junction kept 0 bases outside the gene matches. The CDR3 DNA sequence: TGTGCCAGCAGTTACGACAGGGGGCATTCACCCCTCCACTTT. As protein: CASSYDRGHSPLHF.